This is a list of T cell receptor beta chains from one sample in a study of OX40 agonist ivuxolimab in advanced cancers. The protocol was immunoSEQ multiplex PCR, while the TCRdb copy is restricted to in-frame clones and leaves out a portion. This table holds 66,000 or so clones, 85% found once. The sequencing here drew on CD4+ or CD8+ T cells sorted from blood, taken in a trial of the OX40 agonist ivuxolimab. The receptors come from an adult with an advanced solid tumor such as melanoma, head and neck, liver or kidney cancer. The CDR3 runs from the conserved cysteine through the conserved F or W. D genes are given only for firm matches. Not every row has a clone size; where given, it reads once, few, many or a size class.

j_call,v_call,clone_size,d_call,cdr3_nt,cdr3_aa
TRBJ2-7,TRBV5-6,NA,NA,TGTGCCAGCAGCACCCTAACAGAGCAGTACTTC,CASSTLTEQYF
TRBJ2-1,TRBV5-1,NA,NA,TGCGCCAGCAGCATGACGCCCGGGACTGGGGCCAAGAATGAGCAGTTCTTC,CASSMTPGTGAKNEQFF
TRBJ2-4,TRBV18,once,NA,TGTGCCAGCTCCGCCTTAGCCAAAAACATTCAGTACTTC,CASSALAKNIQYF
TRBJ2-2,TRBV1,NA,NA,TGCACCAGCACGACCCTCCCGCCTTTCACCGGGGAGCTGTTTTTT,CTSTTLPPFTGELFF
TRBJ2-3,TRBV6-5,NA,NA,TGTGCCAGCAGTAGCACAGATACGCAGTATTTT,CASSSTDTQYF
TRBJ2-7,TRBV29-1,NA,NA,TGCAGCGTTGAAGACAACTCCTACGAGCAGTACTTC,CSVEDNSYEQYF
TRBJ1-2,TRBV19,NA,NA,TGTGCCAGTAGTCAGGGACTCCTGATCTATGGCTACACCTTC,CASSQGLLIYGYTF
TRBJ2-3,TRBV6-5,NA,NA,TGTGCCAGCAATTCTCCGGGCTCAGATACGCAGTATTTT,CASNSPGSDTQYF
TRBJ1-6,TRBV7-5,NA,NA,TGTGTCAGATGTACGGACTGGGGACATTCACCCCTCCACTTT,CVRCTDWGHSPLHF
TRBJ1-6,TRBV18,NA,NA,TGTGCCAGCTCAACACAAACCCCGCCCGTAACCCTCCACTTT,CASSTQTPPVTLHF
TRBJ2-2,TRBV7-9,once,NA,TGTGCCAGCAGCTTAAACACCCCAACGGGCACCGGGGAGCTGTTTTTT,CASSLNTPTGTGELFF
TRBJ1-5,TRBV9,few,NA,TGTGCCAGCAGCGTAGAGGGGGGCAATCAGCCCCAGCATTTT,CASSVEGGNQPQHF
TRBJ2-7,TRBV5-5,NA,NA,TGTGCCAGCAGCTTGAGGGACACATATTACTACGAGCAGTACTTC,CASSLRDTYYYEQYF
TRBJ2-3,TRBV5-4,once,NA,TGTGCCAGCAGCTTTAGGGGATTTAGCACAGATACGCAGTATTTT,CASSFRGFSTDTQYF
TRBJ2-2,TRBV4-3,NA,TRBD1,TGCGCCAGCAGCCAGGGTGGACAGGGGGTCCCCGGGGAGCTGTTTTTT,CASSQGGQGVPGELFF
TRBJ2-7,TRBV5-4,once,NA,TGTGCCAGCAGCCGGGACTCCTACGAGCAGTACTTC,CASSRDSYEQYF
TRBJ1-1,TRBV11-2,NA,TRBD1,TGTGCCAGCAGCATCATGACAGGGCGCACTGAAGCTTTCTTT,CASSIMTGRTEAFF
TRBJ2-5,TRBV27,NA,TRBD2,TGTGCCAGCAGCCTCACTAGCGGGAGGACCCGACAAGAGACCCAGTACTTC,CASSLTSGRTRQETQYF
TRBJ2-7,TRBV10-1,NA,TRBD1,TGCGCCAGCAGTCGGGACAGGGACAGGGAGCAGTACTTC,CASSRDRDREQYF
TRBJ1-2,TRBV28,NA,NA,TGTGCCAGCTTCGCAGCAAATGGCTACACCTTC,CASFAANGYTF